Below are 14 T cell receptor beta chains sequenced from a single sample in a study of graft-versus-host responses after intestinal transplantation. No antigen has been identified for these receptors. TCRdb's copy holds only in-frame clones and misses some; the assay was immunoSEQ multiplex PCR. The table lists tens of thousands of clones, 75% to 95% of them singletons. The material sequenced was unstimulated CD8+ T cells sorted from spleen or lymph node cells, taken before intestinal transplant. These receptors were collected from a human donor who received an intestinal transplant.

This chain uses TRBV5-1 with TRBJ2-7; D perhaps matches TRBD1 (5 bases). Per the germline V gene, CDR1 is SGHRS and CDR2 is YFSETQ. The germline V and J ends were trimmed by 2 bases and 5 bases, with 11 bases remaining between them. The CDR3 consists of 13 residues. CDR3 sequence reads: CASSFTGADEQYF. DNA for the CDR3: TGCGCCAGCAGCTTCACAGGCGCTGACGAGCAGTACTTC. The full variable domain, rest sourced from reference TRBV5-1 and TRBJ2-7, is KAGVTQTPRYLIKTRGQQVTLSCSPISGHRSVSWYQQTPGQGLQFLFEYFSETQRNKGNFPGRFSGRQFSNSRSEMNVSTLELGDSALYLCASSFTGADEQYFGPGTRLTVT.

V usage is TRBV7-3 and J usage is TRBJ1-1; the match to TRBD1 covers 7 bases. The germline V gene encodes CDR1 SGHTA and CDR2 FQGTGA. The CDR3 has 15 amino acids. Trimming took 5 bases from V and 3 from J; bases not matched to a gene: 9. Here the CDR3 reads CASSPKGARYTEAFF. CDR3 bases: TGTGCCAGCAGCCCGAAGGGGGCTAGGTACACTGAAGCTTTCTTT.

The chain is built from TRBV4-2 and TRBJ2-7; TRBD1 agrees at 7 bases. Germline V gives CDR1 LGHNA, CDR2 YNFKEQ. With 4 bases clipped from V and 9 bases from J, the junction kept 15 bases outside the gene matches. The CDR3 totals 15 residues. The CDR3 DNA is TGTGCCAGCAGCCCGTTGAGCCAGGGGGATACGCGGCAGTACTTC. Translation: CASSPLSQGDTRQYF.

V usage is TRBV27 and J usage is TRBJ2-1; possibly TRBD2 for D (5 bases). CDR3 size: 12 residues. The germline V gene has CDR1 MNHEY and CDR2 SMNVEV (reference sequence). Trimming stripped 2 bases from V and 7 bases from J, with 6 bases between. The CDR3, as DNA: TGTGCCAGCAGTTTAAGAGGGAATGAGCAGTTCTTC. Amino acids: CASSLRGNEQFF.

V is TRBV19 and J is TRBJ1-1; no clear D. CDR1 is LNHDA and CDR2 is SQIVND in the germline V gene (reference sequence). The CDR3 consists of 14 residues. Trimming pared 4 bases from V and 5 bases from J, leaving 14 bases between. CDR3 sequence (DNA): TGTGCCAGTAGTACGCGCGTCGGAGGGACTGAAGCTTTCTTT. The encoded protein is CASSTRVGGTEAFF.

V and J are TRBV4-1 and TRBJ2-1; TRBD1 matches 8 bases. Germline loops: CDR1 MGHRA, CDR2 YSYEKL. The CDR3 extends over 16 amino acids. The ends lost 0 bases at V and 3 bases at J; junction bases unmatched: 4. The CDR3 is CASSQEPGGLYNEQFF. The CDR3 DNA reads TGCGCCAGCAGCCAAGAACCAGGGGGCCTCTACAATGAGCAGTTCTTC.

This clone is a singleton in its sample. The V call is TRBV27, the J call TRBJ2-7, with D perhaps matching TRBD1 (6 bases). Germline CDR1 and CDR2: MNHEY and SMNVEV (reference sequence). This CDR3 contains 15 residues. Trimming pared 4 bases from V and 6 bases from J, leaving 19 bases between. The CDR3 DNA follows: TGTGCCAGCAGTTCATCTTACAGGGTTTTAAGCGAGCAGTACTTC. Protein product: CASSSSYRVLSEQYF.

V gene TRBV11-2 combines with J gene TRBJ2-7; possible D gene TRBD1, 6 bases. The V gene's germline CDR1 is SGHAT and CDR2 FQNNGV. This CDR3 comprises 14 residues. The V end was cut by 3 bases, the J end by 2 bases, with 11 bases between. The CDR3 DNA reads TGTGCCAGCAGCTTTCCAGGGGCCCCCTACGAGCAGTACTTC. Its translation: CASSFPGAPYEQYF.

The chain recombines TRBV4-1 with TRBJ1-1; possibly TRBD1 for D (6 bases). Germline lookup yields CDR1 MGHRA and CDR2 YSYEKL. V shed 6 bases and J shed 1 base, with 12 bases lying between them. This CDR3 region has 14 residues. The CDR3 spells CASRPGVWNTEAFF. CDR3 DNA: TGCGCCAGCAGACCAGGGGTTTGGAACACTGAAGCTTTCTTT.

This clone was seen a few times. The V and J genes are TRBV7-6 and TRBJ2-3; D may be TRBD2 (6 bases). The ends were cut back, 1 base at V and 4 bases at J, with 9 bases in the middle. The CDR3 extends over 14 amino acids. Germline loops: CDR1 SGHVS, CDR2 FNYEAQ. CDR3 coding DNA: TGTGCCAGCAGCTTAGGATGGGGGGCAGATACGCAGTATTTT. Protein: CASSLGWGADTQYF.

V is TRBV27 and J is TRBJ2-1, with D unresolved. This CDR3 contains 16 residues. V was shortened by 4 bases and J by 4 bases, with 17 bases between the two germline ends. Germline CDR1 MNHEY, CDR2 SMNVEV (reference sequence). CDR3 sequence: CASSSQNPGNYNEQFF. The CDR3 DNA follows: TGTGCCAGCAGTTCACAGAATCCCGGAAATTACAATGAGCAGTTCTTC.

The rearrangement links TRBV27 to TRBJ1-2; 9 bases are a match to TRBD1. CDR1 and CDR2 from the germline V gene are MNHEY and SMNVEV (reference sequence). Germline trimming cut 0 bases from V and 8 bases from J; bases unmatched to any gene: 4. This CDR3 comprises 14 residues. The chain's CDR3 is CASSLSGTGSGYTF. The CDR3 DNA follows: TGTGCCAGCAGTTTATCCGGGACAGGGAGCGGCTACACCTTC.

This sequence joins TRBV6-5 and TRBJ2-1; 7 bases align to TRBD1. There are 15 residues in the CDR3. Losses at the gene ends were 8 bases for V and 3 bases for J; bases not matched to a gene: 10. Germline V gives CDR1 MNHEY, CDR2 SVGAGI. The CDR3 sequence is CASGHRDSLYNEQFF. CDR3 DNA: TGTGCCAGCGGTCACCGGGACAGTCTCTACAATGAGCAGTTCTTC.

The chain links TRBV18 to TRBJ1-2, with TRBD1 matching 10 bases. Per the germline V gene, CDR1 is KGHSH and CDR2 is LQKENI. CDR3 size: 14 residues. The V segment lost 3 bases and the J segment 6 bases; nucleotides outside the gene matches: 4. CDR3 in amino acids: CASSPGTGVHGYTF. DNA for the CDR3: TGTGCCAGCTCACCCGGGACAGGGGTCCATGGCTACACCTTC.